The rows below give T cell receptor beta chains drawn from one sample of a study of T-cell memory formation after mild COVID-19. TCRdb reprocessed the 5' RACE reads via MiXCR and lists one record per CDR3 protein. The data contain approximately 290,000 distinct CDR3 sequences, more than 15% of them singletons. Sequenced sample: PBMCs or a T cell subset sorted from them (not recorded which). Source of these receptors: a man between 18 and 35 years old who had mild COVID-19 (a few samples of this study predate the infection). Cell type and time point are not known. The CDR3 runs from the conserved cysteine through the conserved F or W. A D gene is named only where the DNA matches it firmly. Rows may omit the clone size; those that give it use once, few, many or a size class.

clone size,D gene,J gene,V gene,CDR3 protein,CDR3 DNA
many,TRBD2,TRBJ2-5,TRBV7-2,CASSVGGDLETQYF,TGTGCCAGCAGCGTCGGGGGGGACCTGGAGACCCAGTACTTC
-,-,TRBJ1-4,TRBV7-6,CASSLGVDRELFF,TGTGCCAGCAGCTTAGGGGTCGATCGGGAACTGTTTTTT
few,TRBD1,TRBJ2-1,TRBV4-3,CASSQGTGTDNEQFF,TGCGCCAGCAGCCAAGGCACCGGGACAGACAATGAGCAGTTCTTC
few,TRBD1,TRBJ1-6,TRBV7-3,CASSSSGQGHSPLHF,TGTGCCAGCAGCTCTTCGGGACAGGGGCATTCACCCCTCCACTTT
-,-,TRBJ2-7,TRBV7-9,CASSSPEGDHYEQYF,TGTGCCAGCAGCTCCCCGGAGGGAGATCATTACGAGCAGTACTTC
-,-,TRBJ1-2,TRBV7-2,CASSYAAYGYTF,TGTGCCAGCAGCTATGCCGCCTATGGCTACACCTTC
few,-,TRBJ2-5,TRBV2,CASLLDTYQETQYF,TGTGCCAGCCTCTTAGACACCTATCAAGAGACCCAGTACTTC
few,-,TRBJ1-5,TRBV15,CATSRVGGGQPQHF,TGTGCCACCAGCAGAGTCGGGGGAGGCCAGCCCCAGCATTTT
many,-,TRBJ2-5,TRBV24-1,CATSDFRTVETQYF,TGTGCCACCAGTGATTTCCGGACCGTGGAGACCCAGTACTTC
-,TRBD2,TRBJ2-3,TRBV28,CASSSIVLPSGGPGDTQYF,TGTGCCAGCAGTTCCATTGTGCTCCCAAGCGGGGGGCCGGGGGATACGCAGTATTTT
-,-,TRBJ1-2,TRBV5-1,CASSLARGNGYTF,TGCGCCAGCAGCTTGGCCCGGGGGAATGGCTACACCTTC
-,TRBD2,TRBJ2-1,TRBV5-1,CASSNRLADNNEQFF,TGCGCCAGCAGCAACCGACTAGCAGATAACAATGAGCAGTTCTTC
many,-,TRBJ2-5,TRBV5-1,CASSLLGALETQYF,TGCGCCAGCAGCTTACTGGGGGCGTTGGAGACCCAGTACTTC
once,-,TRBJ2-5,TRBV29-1,CSAAGLPRETQYF,TGCAGCGCCGCCGGACTACCGAGGGAGACCCAGTACTTC
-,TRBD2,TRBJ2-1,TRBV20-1,CSANGITSGDGNEQFF,TGCAGTGCTAATGGGATAACTAGCGGGGATGGAAATGAGCAGTTCTTC